This is a list of T cell receptor beta chains from one sample in a study of shared clonotypes between healthy human individuals. Produced via immunoSEQ multiplex PCR; TCRdb's table is partial and in-frame only. The profile shows 2 million to 3 million clones, over 85% of them singletons. What was sequenced was naive CD4+ T cells from PBMCs. These receptors originate from a man between 18 and 29 years old in good health. Some clones in this sample may be carry-over from other donors' samples. Each CDR3 is given with its conserved first and last residue. D genes are given only for firm matches. Clone size appears in some rows only: once, few, many, or a class for an expanded clone.

j_call v_call d_call clone_size cdr3_aa cdr3_nt
TRBJ2-1 TRBV5-6 TRBD2 - CASRAGLAPYNEQFF TGTGCCAGCAGAGCCGGACTAGCGCCTTACAATGAGCAGTTCTTC
TRBJ2-1 TRBV18 TRBD2 - CASSPLGVRGGSSYNEQFF TGTGCCAGCTCACCCTTAGGGGTGAGGGGCGGGAGCTCCTACAATGAGCAGTTCTTC
TRBJ2-2 TRBV5-4 - - CASSPEIGRIGTGELFF TGTGCCAGCAGCCCAGAAATAGGACGAATAGGCACCGGGGAGCTGTTTTTT
TRBJ1-2 TRBV7-2 - - CASSLAHSGTKGGYTF TGTGCCAGCAGCTTAGCGCATTCCGGGACCAAGGGTGGCTACACCTTC
TRBJ2-3 TRBV11-2 TRBD2 - CASSSGLVFSDTQYF TGTGCCAGCAGCTCGGGACTAGTGTTTTCAGATACGCAGTATTTT
TRBJ2-3 TRBV7-2 - - CATRGRALFTQYF TGTGCCACCCGGGGCAGAGCCCTCTTTACGCAGTATTTT
TRBJ1-1 TRBV18 - few CASSPPAGRTEAFF TGTGCCAGCTCACCACCGGCAGGACGCACTGAAGCTTTCTTT
TRBJ2-7 TRBV15 TRBD1 once CATSRGGTGSYEQYF TGTGCCACCAGCAGAGGAGGGACAGGTAGTTACGAGCAGTACTTC
TRBJ2-1 TRBV6-5 - - CASSKGYNEQFF TGTGCCAGCAGTAAAGGGTACAATGAGCAGTTCTTC
TRBJ1-2 TRBV12-2 - - CASRPDLVGTEINYGYTF TGTGCAAGTCGCCCAGACTTAGTCGGGACAGAGATTAACTATGGCTACACCTTC
TRBJ1-1 TRBV6-1 - - CASSESDTEAFF TGTGCCAGCAGTGAATCGGACACTGAAGCTTTCTTT
TRBJ2-7 TRBV27 - - CASSFRRGERRYEQYF TGTGCCAGCAGTTTCCGCAGGGGGGAGAGAAGGTACGAGCAGTACTTC
TRBJ2-3 TRBV18 - - CASSGQLSTDTQYF TGTGCCAGCTCAGGGCAGCTAAGCACAGATACGCAGTATTTT
TRBJ2-2 TRBV10-1 TRBD1 - CASTDQGGPTNTGELFF TGCGCCAGCACAGACCAAGGGGGCCCTACGAACACCGGGGAGCTGTTTTTT
TRBJ2-6 TRBV18 - - CASSPPIISKYSGANVLTF TGTGCCAGCTCACCACCGATCATCTCTAAGTACTCTGGGGCCAACGTCCTGACTTTC
TRBJ2-5 TRBV5-4 TRBD2 - CASSLGGLAGVGETQYF TGTGCCAGCAGCTTGGGGGGCCTAGCGGGAGTTGGGGAGACCCAGTACTTC
TRBJ2-2 TRBV28 - - CASSFLAKNTGELFF TGTGCCAGCAGTTTTCTAGCAAAGAACACCGGGGAGCTGTTTTTT
TRBJ1-2 TRBV5-1 TRBD1 - CASSLDRAGGGYTF TGCGCCAGCAGCCTTGACAGGGCAGGAGGAGGCTACACCTTC
TRBJ2-3 TRBV11-2 - - CASSPGQTSTDTQYF TGTGCCAGCAGCCCGGGGCAGACTAGCACAGATACGCAGTATTTT
TRBJ2-7 TRBV5-1 - - CASREQGYEQYF TGCGCCAGCAGGGAACAGGGTTACGAGCAGTACTTC
TRBJ1-2 TRBV19 TRBD1 once CASSRDRGREGYTF TGTGCCAGTAGCAGGGACAGGGGGCGCGAGGGCTACACCTTC
TRBJ2-5 TRBV5-1 TRBD1 - CASSLAGGPGQQETQYF TGCGCCAGCAGCTTGGCAGGGGGCCCGGGCCAACAAGAGACCCAGTACTTC
TRBJ2-5 TRBV6-5 TRBD2 - CASSALAGGRTQYF TGTGCCAGCAGTGCGCTAGCGGGAGGGCGGACCCAGTACTTC
TRBJ1-2 TRBV7-2 - - CASSLGGARGYTF TGTGCCAGCAGCTTGGGCGGGGCCCGGGGCTACACCTTC
TRBJ2-7 TRBV6-1 - - CASSENGGPGEQYF TGTGCCAGCAGTGAAAATGGTGGCCCGGGAGAGCAGTACTTC
TRBJ1-2 TRBV7-3 - - CASSPQWNDYGYTF TGTGCCAGCAGCCCTCAATGGAATGACTATGGCTACACCTTC
TRBJ2-6 TRBV6-4 TRBD1 - CASSETGTGSGANVLTF TGTGCCAGCAGTGAGACGGGGACAGGTTCTGGGGCCAACGTCCTGACTTTC
TRBJ1-1 TRBV5-4 - - CASSLVDSNTEAFF TGTGCCAGCAGCTTGGTTGACTCGAACACTGAAGCTTTCTTT
TRBJ1-2 TRBV28 - once CASSPGRPYGYTF TGTGCCAGCAGCCCAGGACGGCCCTATGGCTACACCTTC
TRBJ2-2 TRBV5-1 TRBD2 once CASNLAGNTGELFF TGCGCCAGTAACCTAGCGGGCAACACCGGGGAGCTGTTTTTT
TRBJ1-2 TRBV27 - - CASSRQVVGYGYTF TGTGCCAGCAGTCGACAGGTGGTCGGCTATGGCTACACCTTC
TRBJ2-1 TRBV7-2 - - CASSVAVHSYNEQFF TGTGCCAGCAGCGTAGCGGTCCACTCCTACAATGAGCAGTTCTTC
TRBJ2-2 TRBV18 - - CASSPPRTLNTGELFF TGTGCCAGCTCACCACCGAGGACTTTGAACACCGGGGAGCTGTTTTTT
TRBJ2-3 TRBV18 TRBD2 - CASSPKTSGRSTDTQYF TGTGCCAGCTCACCAAAGACTAGCGGACGGAGCACAGATACGCAGTATTTT
TRBJ2-2 TRBV5-4 TRBD1 few CASYGTGRSGELFF TGTGCCAGCTATGGGACAGGGAGATCCGGGGAGCTGTTTTTT
TRBJ2-7 TRBV10-3 - - CAFRDTRQGEQYF TGTGCCTTCCGGGACACCCGCCAAGGAGAGCAGTACTTC
TRBJ2-7 TRBV10-3 TRBD1 - CAIRPGQGEQYF TGTGCCATCAGACCAGGACAGGGAGAGCAGTACTTC
TRBJ1-5 TRBV6-1 - - CASSERISNNQPQHF TGTGCCAGCAGTGAAAGGATCAGCAACAATCAGCCCCAGCATTTT
TRBJ1-5 TRBV18 - - CASSPDQPQHF TGTGCCAGCTCACCGGATCAGCCCCAGCATTTT
TRBJ2-3 TRBV30 - - CAWKSGGDTQYF TGTGCCTGGAAGAGTGGGGGAGATACGCAGTATTTT
TRBJ1-1 TRBV6-5 TRBD1 - CASSSTTGRTFF TGTGCCAGCAGTTCGACGACAGGGAGGACTTTCTTT
TRBJ2-7 TRBV7-9 - - CASSFIGKNYEQYF TGTGCCAGCAGCTTTATTGGGAAAAACTACGAGCAGTACTTC
TRBJ2-3 TRBV28 TRBD1 - CASRPAVAGTGGVDTQYF TGTGCCAGCAGACCTGCAGTGGCCGGGACAGGGGGAGTAGATACGCAGTATTTT